Each of the 11 T cell receptor beta chains below was sequenced from the same sample in a study of cytomegalovirus exposure and HLA in healthy donors. The primer mix had 60 Vbeta and 13 Jbeta primers. The method was immunoSEQ multiplex PCR; TCRdb's version includes in-frame clones alone and lacks a portion of them. Here the sample spans over 150,000 clones, roughly 77% being singletons. The specimen was PBMCs. These receptors all come from a male donor in good health and CMV-seronegative.

V usage is TRBV18 and J usage is TRBJ2-7; 8 nucleotides match TRBD1. V shed 3 bases, J shed 9 bases, and the junction held 4 bases outside the gene matches. This CDR3 comprises 12 residues. Germline CDR1 is KGHSH and CDR2 is LQKENI. The CDR3 loop is CASSPDRELQYF. The DNA for the CDR3 is TGTGCCAGCTCACCGGACAGGGAATTGCAGTACTTC.

The gene calls are TRBV9 and TRBJ2-2; TRBD2 agrees at 11 bases. The CDR3 runs to 18 residues. Germline V gene lookup returns CDR1 SGDLS and CDR2 YYNGEE. V shed 1 base and J 2 bases; nucleotides not matched to a gene: 7. The CDR3 coding sequence is TGTGCCAGCAGCGTAAGACTAGCGGGATTCACAAACACCGGGGAGCTGTTTTTT. Translation: CASSVRLAGFTNTGELFF. Together with reference TRBV9 and TRBJ2-2, the CDR3 gives the full variable domain: DSGVTQTPKHLITATGQRVTLRCSPRSGDLSVYWYQQSLDQGLQFLIQYYNGEERAKGNILERFSAQQFPDLHSELNLSSLELGDSALYFCASSVRLAGFTNTGELFFGEGSRLTVL.

This chain uses TRBV11-2 with TRBJ1-2; D is perhaps TRBD1 (5 bases). The CDR3 extends over 13 amino acids. Germline V CDR1 and CDR2: SGHAT, FQNNGV. V dropped 8 bases and J dropped 0 bases, with 10 bases sitting between them. The CDR3 sequence is CASAKDTNYGYTF. The CDR3 DNA sequence: TGTGCCAGCGCCAAGGACACTAACTATGGCTACACCTTC.

The V call is TRBV2, the J call TRBJ1-2; 9 bases map to TRBD1. The CDR3 has 13 amino acids. With 5 bases clipped from V and 8 bases from J, the junction kept 6 bases outside the gene matches. In germline, CDR1 is SNHLY, CDR2 FYNNEI. CDR3: CASSPTGGQGYTF. DNA of the CDR3: TGTGCCAGCAGTCCGACAGGGGGTCAAGGCTACACCTTC.

J is TRBJ2-7 and V is TRBV7-2, with D perhaps TRBD2 (5 bases). This CDR3 comprises 15 residues. Germline CDR1 SGHTA, CDR2 FQGNSA. V shed 1 base and J shed 4 bases, with 14 bases lying between them. CDR3 amino acids: CASSLGGRTGYEQYF. CDR3 sequence (DNA): TGTGCCAGCAGCTTAGGAGGGCGGACGGGTTACGAGCAGTACTTC.

This clone was found a few times. V is TRBV11-3 and J is TRBJ2-7; D is unclear. Trimming took 11 bases from V and 1 from J, leaving 6 bases between them. The CDR3 spans 10 residues. Germline CDR1 reads SGHNT; CDR2 reads YENEEA. The CDR3 spells CAGRSYEQYF. CDR3 DNA: TGTGCCGGGCGTTCCTACGAGCAGTACTTC.

The chain uses TRBV7-9 and TRBJ2-7; D is undetermined. Deletions cut 5 bases from V and 2 bases from J, with 7 bases between. This CDR3 comprises 12 residues. The germline V gene encodes CDR1 SEHNR and CDR2 FQNEAQ (reference sequence). The CDR3: CASSPAAYEQYF. The CDR3 DNA reads TGTGCCAGCAGCCCTGCGGCCTACGAGCAGTACTTC.

The chain couples TRBV2 to TRBJ2-7, with 11 bases that match TRBD2. Germline V gene data show CDR1 as SNHLY and CDR2 as FYNNEI. V trimming: 5 bases; J trimming: 2 bases; junction bases outside the gene matches: 5. The CDR3 contains 15 residues. The CDR3 nucleotides are TGTGCCAGCAGTCTAGCGGGGGGCTTCACCTACGAGCAGTACTTC. Protein: CASSLAGGFTYEQYF.

The genes are TRBV6-5 and TRBJ1-2; the match to TRBD1 covers 9 bases. The CDR3 has 15 amino acids. Germline loops: CDR1 MNHEY, CDR2 SVGAGI. After removal of 3 bases from V and 3 bases from J, the junction contained 5 bases not matched to a gene. DNA for the CDR3: TGTGCCAGCAGTTATTCGACAGGGGGGGACTATGGCTACACCTTC. Protein: CASSYSTGGDYGYTF.

The chain couples TRBV7-9 to TRBJ2-7; 8 nucleotides align to TRBD1. This CDR3 spans 15 amino acids. J lost 3 bases, V lost 5 bases, and 9 bases had no gene match. Germline V gene data show CDR1 as SEHNR and CDR2 as FQNEAQ (reference sequence). The CDR3 sequence: CASSPLSGQVYEQYF. CDR3 DNA sequence: TGTGCCAGCAGCCCCCTGTCGGGACAGGTCTACGAGCAGTACTTC.

This chain joins TRBV2 and TRBJ2-3, with TRBD2 identical over 10 bases. CDR1 and CDR2 from the germline V gene are SNHLY and FYNNEI. The V gene end was trimmed by 2 bases and the J gene end by 5 bases; junction bases not matched to a gene: 7. CDR3 size: 16 residues. In nucleotides, the CDR3 is TGTGCCAGCAGTGAACTTGGACTAGCGGCTGGAGATACGCAGTATTTT. Protein sequence: CASSELGLAAGDTQYF.